One and the same sample provided the 9 T cell receptor beta chains below, sequenced in a study of blood T cell repertoires in COVID-19. TCRdb's copy holds only in-frame clones and misses some; the assay was immunoSEQ multiplex PCR. The sample has more than 250,000 clones; roughly 90% are singletons. Sequenced input: peripheral blood. These receptors were obtained from a human donor in a cohort sampled during active COVID-19.

This clone was seen a few times. The chain carries TRBV12-3 or TRBV12-4 and TRBJ1-5, with unresolved D. This CDR3 is 11 amino acids long. Between the trimmed V and J ends, which lost 5 bases and 5 bases, there was a span of 4 bases. CDR3 region: CASSLHQPQHF. The DNA for the CDR3 is TGTGCCAGCAGTCTTCATCAGCCCCAGCATTTT.

The CDR3 protein is CASSFGLAGVEQYF. The CDR3 bases are TGTGCCAGCAGCTTTGGGCTAGCGGGAGTCGAGCAGTACTTC. The V gene is TRBV7-9, the J gene TRBJ2-7; 10 bases agree with TRBD2. CDR3 length: 14 residues. V was clipped by 3 bases and J by 6 bases; unmatched bases: 5. Germline assignment: CDR1 SEHNR and CDR2 FQNEAQ (reference sequence). Looking up the rest from reference TRBV7-9 and TRBJ2-7 gives the full variable domain: DTGVSQNPRHKITKRGQNVTFRCDPISEHNRLYWYRQTLGQGPEFLTYFQNEAQLEKSRLLSDRFSAERPKGSFSTLEIQRTEQGDSAMYLCASSFGLAGVEQYFGPGTRLTVT.

The V gene is TRBV7-2, the J gene TRBJ2-1; the match to TRBD2 covers 9 bases. V lost 6 bases to trimming and J lost 7 bases; unmatched junction nucleotides: 10. Germline CDR1 and CDR2: SGHTA and FQGNSA. The CDR3 is 15 residues long. The CDR3 here is CASSYGTSSTNEQFF. The CDR3 DNA is TGTGCCAGCAGTTACGGGACTAGCAGCACTAATGAGCAGTTCTTC. The variable domain in full, completed from reference TRBV7-2 and TRBJ2-1, reads GAGVSQSPSNKVTEKGKDVELRCDPISGHTALYWYRQSLGQGLEFLIYFQGNSAPDKSGLPSDRFSAERTGGSVSTLTIQRTQQEDSAVYLCASSYGTSSTNEQFFGPGTRLTVL.

The genes are TRBV14 and TRBJ2-7; possibly TRBD2 for D (6 bases). Trimming removed 2 bases at V and 3 bases at J, with 17 bases between. Germline V gives CDR1 SGHDN, CDR2 FVKESK. The CDR3 extends over 16 amino acids. Written as DNA, the CDR3 is TGTGCCAGCAGCCAACCCGCCGGACGGGGGTACTACGAGCAGTACTTC. It yields the protein CASSQPAGRGYYEQYF.

The rearrangement joins TRBV21-1 to TRBJ2-5; the table's D call TRBD2 went unverified against the DNA. TRBV21-1 is designated a pseudogene. The CDR3 length is 17 residues. This CDR3 is CASSKFYWLRGQETQYF. In DNA, the CDR3 is TGTGCCAGCAGCAAATTTTACTGGCTCAGAGGGCAAGAGACCCAGTACTTC.

With regard to this clone: Additional DNA sequences in this sample encode the identical CDR3. The J gene is TRBJ1-1, the V gene TRBV30; TRBD1 matches 11 bases. Germline V gives CDR1 GTSNPN, CDR2 SVGIG (reference sequence). V gave up 5 bases and J gave up 5 bases; unmatched junction bases: 4. The CDR3 covers 13 residues. The CDR3 DNA reads TGTGCCTGGTCCCGGGACAGGGGGACTGAAGCTTTCTTT. This translates into CAWSRDRGTEAFF. Looking up the rest from reference TRBV30 and TRBJ1-1 gives the full variable domain: SQTIHQWPATLVQPVGSPLSLECTVEGTSNPNLYWYRQAAGRGLQLLFYSVGIGQISSEVPQNLSASRPQDRQFILSSKKLLLSDSGFYLCAWSRDRGTEAFFGQGTRLTVV.

The J gene is TRBJ2-3, the V gene TRBV11-3; D is perhaps TRBD2 (7 bases). The CDR3 runs to 15 residues. In germline, CDR1 is SGHNT, CDR2 YENEEA. V lost 1 base, J lost 5 bases, and 13 bases lay in between. The CDR3 here is CASSLGGGQGDTQYF. The CDR3 nucleotides are TGTGCCAGCAGCTTAGGGGGGGGGCAGGGAGATACGCAGTATTTT.

The chain links TRBV4-3 to TRBJ2-7; D is perhaps TRBD1 (6 bases). CDR3 size: 16 residues. The germline V gene encodes CDR1 LGHNA and CDR2 YSLEER. The germline V and J ends were trimmed by 0 bases and 3 bases, with 15 bases remaining between them. CDR3 region: CASSQDRAGVIYEQYF. The CDR3 DNA reads TGCGCCAGCAGCCAAGATCGGGCAGGGGTTATCTACGAGCAGTACTTC.

The chain carries TRBV29-1 and TRBJ1-4, with D unresolved. The CDR3 runs to 13 residues. V lost 7 bases and J lost 6, with 15 bases in between. CDR1 is SQVTM, CDR2 ANQGSEA, per germline. As DNA, the CDR3 is TGCAGCGGTCGGTCCACCGTCCATGAAAAACTGTTTTTT. It is translated as CSGRSTVHEKLFF.